These 23 T cell receptor beta chains originate from one sample sequenced in a study of T cell responses to AZD1222 COVID-19 vaccine (TCRdb year 2021). Preparation of the library involved the immunoSEQ multiplex PCR assay. Sourced from immuneACCESS, this table was stored by TCRdb with only in-frame sequences that have V and J called. A share of the clones is absent; for the studies checked, an unresolved V gene accounts for under half, and the remainder has no known explanation. This sample is represented by 95,000 to 110,000 clones; approximately 86% of them were singletons. Of the sample, 3.3% falls within the top ten clones. The time point label, read with the paper, signifies: about 28 days (+/-7) after the second vaccine dose. Taken with the paper, the label for treatment or condition translates to: meningococcal conjugate vaccine given as trial control. The sample consisted of peripheral blood, taken 28 days after the second dose of the MenACWY control vaccine. The receptors shown here come from an adult who received the MenACWY meningococcal vaccine as a control.

This chain links TRBV10-3 with TRBJ1-6; D unresolved. The V end lost 3 bases, the J end lost 8 bases, and 11 bases lay between the germline ends. The CDR3 covers 14 residues. CDR1 is ENHRY and CDR2 is SYGVKD in the germline V gene. CDR3 nucleotides: TGTGCCATCAGTGATATTCTGTTGGATTCACCCCTCCACTTT. Amino acid sequence: CAISDILLDSPLHF.

The rearrangement uses TRBV28 and TRBJ2-7; 9 nucleotides align to TRBD1. The CDR3 loop spans 14 amino acids. Trimming cost V 5 bases and J 6 bases; bases outside gene matches: 8. CDR1 and CDR2 (germline): MDHEN, SYDVKM. In nucleotides, the CDR3 is TGTGCCAGCAGTACCGGGACAGGGTTCTCCGAGCAGTACTTC. Residues: CASSTGTGFSEQYF.

The V call is TRBV12-3 or TRBV12-4, the J call TRBJ1-1; D is uncertain. The CDR3 has 13 amino acids. Trimming shortened V by 5 bases and J by 2 bases, and 9 bases separated the two germline ends. The CDR3 region has the DNA TGTGCCAGCAGTCCGACGGGAAACACTGAAGCTTTCTTT. As protein: CASSPTGNTEAFF.

The chain employs TRBV3-1 (or the pseudogene TRBV3-2) and TRBJ1-5; no reliable D call. Per the germline V gene, CDR1 is LGHDT and CDR2 is YNNKEL (reference sequence). There are 13 residues in the CDR3. Trimming removed 8 bases from V and 4 bases from J, with 12 bases in between. CDR3 DNA: TGTGCCAGCTCTTCGGGCGGGAATCAGCCCCAGCATTTT. Amino acids: CASSSGGNQPQHF.

The chain employs TRBV5-5 and TRBJ1-2; D remains ambiguous. The CDR3 consists of 14 residues. Looked up from germline, CDR1 is SGHKS and CDR2 is YYEKEE (reference sequence). Trimming cost V 3 bases and J 0 bases, with 9 bases left between them. The DNA of the CDR3 is TGTGCCAGCAGCTCCGTGGTTTCTAACTATGGCTACACCTTC. It specifies CASSSVVSNYGYTF.

A single count supports this clone. The CDR3 bases are TGCGCCAGCAGCCCGACGCTTCAAGCGGGGGGGCTAGTCGACAAAGAGACCCAGTACTTC. It codes for CASSPTLQAGGLVDKETQYF. The rearrangement links TRBV5-1 to TRBJ2-5; TRBD2 aligns across 10 bases. V gave up 4 bases and J gave up 3 bases; unmatched junction bases: 21. The germline V gene encodes CDR1 SGHRS and CDR2 YFSETQ. The CDR3 sequence is 20 residues long.

The J gene is TRBJ2-1, the V gene TRBV18; 7 bases align to TRBD2. Losses at the gene ends were 6 bases for V and 8 bases for J; bases not matched to a gene: 10. This CDR3 region has 14 residues. The V gene's germline CDR1 is KGHSH and CDR2 LQKENI. The CDR3 reads CASSPGSGVHEQFF. CDR3 DNA: TGTGCCAGCTCCCCCGGGAGCGGGGTACATGAGCAGTTCTTC.

The rearrangement joins TRBV28 to TRBJ1-2; D is uncertain. The CDR3 is 12 amino acids. V lost 9 bases and J 0 bases, leaving 8 bases between the germline ends. Germline CDR1 reads MDHEN; CDR2 reads SYDVKM. The CDR3 region has the DNA TGTGCCAGTCGAGAGACTAACTATGGCTACACCTTC. Its translation is CASRETNYGYTF.

This chain joins TRBV3-1 (or the pseudogene TRBV3-2) and TRBJ2-3; tentative D call: TRBD1 (6 bases). CDR1 is LGHDT, CDR2 YNNKEL, per germline (reference sequence). CDR3 size: 15 residues. V lost 4 bases and J lost 1, with 12 bases in between. CDR3 sequence (DNA): TGTGCCAGCAGCCGTGGGGGCACCGGCACAGATACGCAGTATTTT. This translates into CASSRGGTGTDTQYF.

The CDR3 bases are TGTGCCATCAGTGAGGGGAACGGACGGAGGAACACTGAAGCTTTCTTT. Its protein product is CAISEGNGRRNTEAFF. The rearrangement joins TRBV10-3 to TRBJ1-1; D is uncertain. Germline V gene lookup returns CDR1 ENHRY and CDR2 SYGVKD. The CDR3 runs 16 residues. Trimming left V 2 bases short and J 1 base short, with 14 bases between.

V usage is TRBV5-1 and J usage is TRBJ2-7; a possible D gene is TRBD2 (6 bases). The CDR3 runs 14 residues. V lost 7 bases and J lost 0, with 14 bases in between. The V gene's germline CDR1 is SGHRS and CDR2 YFSETQ. DNA for the CDR3: TGCGCCAGCTCAAACGGGGGATCCTCCTACGAGCAGTACTTC. Protein product: CASSNGGSSYEQYF. Together with reference TRBV5-1 and TRBJ2-7, the CDR3 gives the full variable domain: KAGVTQTPRYLIKTRGQQVTLSCSPISGHRSVSWYQQTPGQGLQFLFEYFSETQRNKGNFPGRFSGRQFSNSRSEMNVSTLELGDSALYLCASSNGGSSYEQYFGPGTRLTVT.

The chain recombines TRBV7-9 with TRBJ1-6; D is unclear. Trimming removed 0 bases at V and 8 bases at J, with 5 bases between. The CDR3 runs to 13 residues. Looked up from germline, CDR1 is SEHNR and CDR2 is FQNEAQ (reference sequence). CDR3 loop: CASSLARDSPLHF. The DNA of the CDR3 is TGTGCCAGCAGCTTAGCGAGGGATTCACCCCTCCACTTT.

The chain links TRBV28 to TRBJ2-7, with D possibly TRBD2 on 5 matching bases. Between the trimmed V and J ends, which lost 4 bases and 9 bases, there was a span of 19 bases. The CDR3 spans 14 residues. Germline V CDR1 and CDR2: MDHEN, SYDVKM. The CDR3 loop reads CASSSPGQEAGQYF. As DNA, the CDR3 is TGTGCCAGCAGTTCACCGGGTCAGGAGGCAGGGCAGTACTTC.

This chain connects TRBV12-3 or TRBV12-4 to TRBJ2-7; the D gene is possibly TRBD1 (5 bases). This CDR3 is built from 13 residues. Trimming stripped 5 bases from V and 4 bases from J, with 12 bases between. The CDR3 DNA sequence: TGTGCCAGCAGTCCTGACAGAAGATACGAGCAGTACTTC. Translated: CASSPDRRYEQYF.

The CDR3 region is CASSLQRGYEQYF. CDR3 nucleotides: TGTGCCAGCAGCTTACAGCGGGGCTACGAGCAGTACTTC. The chain combines TRBV7-2 with TRBJ2-7, with 7 bases matching TRBD2. The CDR3 covers 13 residues. CDR1 and CDR2 from the germline V gene are SGHTA and FQGNSA. Trimming cost V 2 bases and J 3 bases; bases outside gene matches: 1.

This sequence joins TRBV6-6 and TRBJ2-7, with 7 nucleotides matching TRBD1. V shed 7 bases, J shed 3 bases, and the junction held 9 bases outside the gene matches. This CDR3 contains 14 residues. The germline gives CDR1 MNHNY, CDR2 SVGAGI (reference sequence). In nucleotides, the CDR3 is TGTGCCAGCACCCCCCGGACAGGTCGCTACGAGCAGTACTTC. This translates into CASTPRTGRYEQYF.

In its sample, this clone was seen a few times. V and J are TRBV4-2 and TRBJ2-5; 10 bases are shared with TRBD1. The trim removed 0 bases at V and 2 bases at J, leaving 6 bases unmatched. The CDR3 has 17 amino acids. CDR1 and CDR2 from the germline V gene are LGHNA and YNFKEQ. In nucleotides, the CDR3 is TGTGCCAGCAGCCAAGAAATCGGGGACAGGGGTCAAGAGACCCAGTACTTC. This codes for CASSQEIGDRGQETQYF.

V gene TRBV5-1 combines with J gene TRBJ2-5; no definite D call. This CDR3 is built from 12 residues. Germline CDR1 is SGHRS and CDR2 is YFSETQ. V shed 2 bases and J shed 5 bases, with 7 bases lying between them. CDR3 loop: CASSFPMETQYF. In DNA, the CDR3 is TGCGCCAGCAGCTTCCCCATGGAGACCCAGTACTTC.

V gene TRBV7-2 combines with J gene TRBJ2-5; D is possibly TRBD1 or TRBD2 (5 bases each). CDR1 and CDR2 (germline): SGHTA, FQGNSA. The CDR3 length is 13 residues. The ends were cut back, 5 bases at V and 4 bases at J, with 11 bases in the middle. The CDR3 DNA sequence: TGTGCCAGCAGCCGGGACCCCGCAGAGACCCAGTACTTC. This codes for CASSRDPAETQYF.

The chain uses TRBV19 and TRBJ2-1; the match to TRBD2 covers 7 bases. Germline assignment: CDR1 LNHDA and CDR2 SQIVND (reference sequence). Losses at the gene ends were 5 bases for V and 8 bases for J; bases not matched to a gene: 6. The CDR3 is 13 amino acids. The CDR3 protein is CASSRGDSDEQFF. The CDR3 nucleotides are TGTGCCAGTAGTCGGGGGGATTCGGATGAGCAGTTCTTC.

The gene calls are TRBV13 and TRBJ1-2; D possibly corresponds to TRBD1 (5 bases). Between the trimmed V and J ends, which lost 2 bases and 0 bases, there was a span of 13 bases. The germline V gene has CDR1 PRHDT and CDR2 FYEKMQ (reference sequence). This CDR3 contains 16 residues. The CDR3 is CASSLTETVSNYGYTF. CDR3 sequence (DNA): TGTGCCAGCAGCTTAACGGAGACAGTATCTAACTATGGCTACACCTTC.

The CDR3 DNA reads as TGCGCCAGCAGCCAAGATCTTGGGGCGCGGGGGAGCACAGATACGCAGTATTTT. It codes for CASSQDLGARGSTDTQYF. This chain joins TRBV4-3 and TRBJ2-3, with 7 bases aligning to TRBD2. This CDR3 spans 18 amino acids. The germline gives CDR1 LGHNA, CDR2 YSLEER. With 0 bases clipped from V and 0 bases from J, the junction kept 9 bases outside the gene matches.

This chain uses TRBV7-2 with TRBJ2-1, with D tentatively TRBD2 (5 bases). Trimming removed 7 bases at V and 2 bases at J, with 18 bases between. Germline V lookup: CDR1 SGHTA, CDR2 FQGNSA. The CDR3 is 16 residues long. The CDR3 sequence: CASTKVTRGTYNEQFF. In nucleotides, the CDR3 is TGTGCCAGCACCAAAGTGACTCGGGGAACCTACAATGAGCAGTTCTTC.